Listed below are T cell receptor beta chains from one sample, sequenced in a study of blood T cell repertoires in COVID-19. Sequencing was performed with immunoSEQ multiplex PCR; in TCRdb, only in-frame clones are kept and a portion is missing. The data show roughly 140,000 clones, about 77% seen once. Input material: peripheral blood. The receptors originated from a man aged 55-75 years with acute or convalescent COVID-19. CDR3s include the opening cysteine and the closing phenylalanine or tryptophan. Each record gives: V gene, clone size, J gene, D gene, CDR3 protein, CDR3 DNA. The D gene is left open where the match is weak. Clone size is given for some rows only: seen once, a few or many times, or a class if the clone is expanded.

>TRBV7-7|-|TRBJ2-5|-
CASSLSAAAQETQYF
TGTGCTAGCAGCTTATCGGCGGCAGCCCAAGAGACCCAGTACTTC
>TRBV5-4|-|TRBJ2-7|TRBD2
CASSLAIAGGWEQYF
TGTGCCAGCAGCTTGGCAATAGCGGGAGGGTGGGAGCAGTACTTC
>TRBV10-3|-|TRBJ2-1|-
CAISGAGPTGNEQFF
TGTGCCATCAGTGGAGCGGGCCCTACTGGGAATGAGCAGTTCTTC
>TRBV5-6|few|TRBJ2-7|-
CASSFEGRYEQYF
TGTGCCAGCAGCTTCGAGGGAAGGTACGAGCAGTACTTC
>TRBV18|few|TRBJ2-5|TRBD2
CASSPSETSGRETQYF
TGTGCCAGCTCACCTTCGGAGACTAGCGGGAGAGAGACCCAGTACTTC
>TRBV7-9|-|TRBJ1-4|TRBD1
CASSRGTADVNEKLFF
TGTGCCAGCAGCCGCGGGACAGCGGACGTTAATGAAAAACTGTTTTTT
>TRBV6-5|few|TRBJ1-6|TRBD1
CASRWDSQGHLHF
TGTGCCAGCAGGTGGGACAGCCAAGGGCACCTCCACTTT
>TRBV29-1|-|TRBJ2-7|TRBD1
CSVTGTGDYEQYF
TGCAGCGTCACCGGGACAGGAGACTACGAGCAGTACTTC
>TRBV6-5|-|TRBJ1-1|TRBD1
CASSSLRQGMGEAFF
TGTGCCAGCAGTTCCCTTCGACAGGGCATGGGTGAAGCTTTCTTT
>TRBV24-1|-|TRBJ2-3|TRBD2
CATSDPGPGGDTQYF
TGTGCCACCAGTGATCCGGGACCGGGGGGGGATACGCAGTATTTT
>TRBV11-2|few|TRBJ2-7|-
CASSAGTAYEQYF
TGTGCCAGCAGCGCCGGGACTGCCTACGAGCAGTACTTC
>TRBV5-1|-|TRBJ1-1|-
CASSLATLGQLKAFF
TGCGCCAGCAGCCTTGCAACCCTCGGACAGCTTAAAGCTTTCTTT
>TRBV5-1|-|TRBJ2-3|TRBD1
CASSPKANRGLGDTQYF
TGCGCCAGCAGTCCAAAAGCAAACAGGGGGCTTGGAGATACGCAGTATTTT
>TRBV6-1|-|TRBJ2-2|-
CASSEVWRGPGELFF
TGTGCCAGCAGTGAAGTCTGGAGGGGGCCCGGGGAGCTGTTTTTT